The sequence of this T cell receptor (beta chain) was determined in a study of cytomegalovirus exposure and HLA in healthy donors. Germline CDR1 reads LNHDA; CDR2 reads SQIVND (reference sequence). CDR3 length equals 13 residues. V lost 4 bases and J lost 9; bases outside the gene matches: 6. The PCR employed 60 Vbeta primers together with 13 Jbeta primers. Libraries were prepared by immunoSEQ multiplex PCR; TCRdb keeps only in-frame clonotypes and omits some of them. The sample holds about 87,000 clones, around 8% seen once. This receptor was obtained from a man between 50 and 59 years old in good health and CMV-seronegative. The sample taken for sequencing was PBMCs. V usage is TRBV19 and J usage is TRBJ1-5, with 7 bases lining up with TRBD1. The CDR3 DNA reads TGTGCCAGTAGTAAGGGACAGATGTTGCCCCAGCATTTT. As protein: CASSKGQMLPQHF.